What follows is one T cell receptor beta chain and its context. V was pared by 1 base and J by 0 bases, with 8 bases of the junction left unmatched. There are 17 residues in the CDR3. The germline gives CDR1 SGHRS, CDR2 YFSETQ. The source of the sample is a study of CD8 T cells in ankylosing spondylitis. TCRdb used MiXCR to reprocess the 5' RACE reads, holding one entry per CDR3 protein. The top ten clones hold 7.3% of a sample with over 110,000 distinct CDR3 sequences, roughly 7.7% of them seen once. The receptor's source is a male donor with ankylosing spondylitis. J is TRBJ2-3 and V is TRBV5-1, with 7 bases lining up with TRBD2. The sequenced material came from synovial fluid, either unsorted or a sorted T cell fraction (not recorded which). CDR3 sequence (DNA): TGCGCCAGCAGCTTGAAATCATCGGGGGGTAGCACAGATACGCAGTATTTT. Protein: CASSLKSSGGSTDTQYF. The complete variable domain, with remaining parts taken from reference TRBV5-1 and TRBJ2-3, reads KAGVTQTPRYLIKTRGQQVTLSCSPISGHRSVSWYQQTPGQGLQFLFEYFSETQRNKGNFPGRFSGRQFSNSRSEMNVSTLELGDSALYLCASSLKSSGGSTDTQYFGPGTRLTVL.